Following are 6 T cell receptor beta chains from one sample sequenced in a study of T-cell memory formation after mild COVID-19. TCRdb reprocessed the 5' RACE reads via MiXCR and lists one record per CDR3 protein. In the table there are roughly 610,000 distinct CDR3 sequences, 17% of which are singletons. The material sequenced was PBMCs or a T cell subset sorted from them (not recorded which). The receptors were gathered from an adult woman who had mild COVID-19 (a few samples of this study predate the infection). Cell type and time point are not known.

This clonotype has only a few counts. In nucleotides, the CDR3 is TGTGCCAGCAGCCCCATTCCGCTGAACGAGGATACGCAGTATTTT. It translates to CASSPIPLNEDTQYF. The rearrangement links TRBV11-3 to TRBJ2-3; D is unclear. Germline V CDR1 and CDR2: SGHNT, YENEEA. V was shortened by 5 bases and J by 6 bases, with 18 bases between the two germline ends. CDR3 size: 15 residues. Looking up the rest from reference TRBV11-3 and TRBJ2-3 gives the full variable domain: EAGVVQSPRYKIIEKKQPVAFWCNPISGHNTLYWYLQNLGQGPELLIRYENEEAVDDSQLPKDRFSAERLKGVDSTLKIQPAELGDSAVYLCASSPIPLNEDTQYFGPGTRLTVL.

This chain uses TRBV29-1 with TRBJ2-1; tentatively, D is TRBD2 (6 bases). Germline V gene sequence: CDR1 SQVTM, CDR2 ANQGSEA. V was pared by 8 bases and J by 6 bases, with 20 bases between. The CDR3 spans 14 residues. The DNA of the CDR3 is TGCAGCTTCGGGGCGGCGGGGACGGGCAATGAGCAGTTCTTC. Amino acid sequence: CSFGAAGTGNEQFF.

The chain links TRBV6-2 or TRBV6-3 to TRBJ1-2; D is perhaps TRBD1 (5 bases). Germline CDR1 MNHEY, CDR2 SVGEGT. Trimming shortened V by 9 bases and J by 7 bases, and 15 bases separated the two germline ends. CDR3 length equals 12 residues. DNA of the CDR3: TGTGCCAGTGGTACGACAGTCAGTGGCTACACCTTC. Translation: CASGTTVSGYTF.

In its sample, this clonotype was seen many times. This chain uses TRBV7-3 with TRBJ1-1; 7 bases fit TRBD1. Germline V lookup: CDR1 SGHTA, CDR2 FQGTGA. This CDR3 is 14 amino acids long. V dropped 6 bases and J dropped 5; count of bases not matched to a gene: 9. The CDR3 loop is CASSPGGRGTEAFF. The CDR3 DNA is TGTGCCAGCAGTCCAGGGGGGCGGGGAACTGAAGCTTTCTTT. Supplemented by reference TRBV7-3 and TRBJ1-1, the full variable domain reads GAGVSQTPSNKVTEKGKYVELRCDPISGHTALYWYRQSLGQGPEFLIYFQGTGAADDSGLPNDRFFAVRPEGSVSTLKIQRTERGDSAVYLCASSPGGRGTEAFFGQGTRLTVV.

This clonotype has more than one count but fewer than ten. The CDR3 is CSARASGLAFGELFF. In nucleotides, the CDR3 is TGCAGTGCTAGAGCCAGCGGGCTGGCATTCGGGGAGCTGTTTTTT. This chain uses TRBV20-1 with TRBJ2-2; D is perhaps TRBD2 (6 bases). This CDR3 is 15 amino acids long. The V end lost 1 base, the J end lost 7 bases, and 16 bases lay between the germline ends. The germline CDR1 and CDR2 sequences are DFQATT and SNEGSKA (reference sequence).

The CDR3 nucleotides read TGTGCCAGCAGTTCTGCCTGGGAAGAGACCCAGTACTTC. It specifies CASSSAWEETQYF. The rearrangement joins TRBV27 to TRBJ2-5; no reliable D call. V lost 4 bases, J lost 3 bases, and 9 bases lay in between. Germline V gene lookup returns CDR1 MNHEY and CDR2 SMNVEV (reference sequence). CDR3 length: 13 residues.